This T cell receptor beta chain came from a study of blood T cell repertoires in COVID-19. Germline CDR1 is SGHRS and CDR2 is YFSETQ. This CDR3 is 13 amino acids long. The V gene lost 0 bases and the J gene lost 6 bases, with 7 bases spanning the gap. Assay used: immunoSEQ multiplex PCR; TCRdb lists only in-frame clones, some missing. The profile shows about 110,000 clones, roughly nine tenths of them singletons. Material: peripheral blood. The chain combines TRBV5-1 with TRBJ2-1; D ambiguous. The receptor was derived from a human donor in a cohort sampled during active COVID-19. CDR3 in DNA: TGCGCCAGCAGCTTGGACTTCATCAATGAGCAGTTCTTC. Translated, it gives CASSLDFINEQFF.